Included here is one T cell receptor (beta chain) sequence, with context. Its antigen is undetermined. V was pared by 6 bases and J by 6 bases, with 15 bases between. This CDR3 is 14 amino acids long. TCRdb reprocessed the RT-PCR reads via MiXCR and lists one record per CDR3 protein. The sample has about 800,000 distinct CDR3 sequences; 21% are singletons. This sample was taken from a study of response to subunit inactivated influenza vaccine. Study observations and caveats: There was a suggestion from the authors that each seasonal influenza vaccination recruits few new T cells.

The sequence derives from a man aged 45-65 years who received an inactivated influenza vaccine. The gene calls are TRBV12-3 or TRBV12-4 and TRBJ1-5; D perhaps matches TRBD1 (5 bases). The source was PBMCs from blood, collected more than 4 days after vaccination. The CDR3 loop is CASRGGADRQPQHF. Written as DNA, the CDR3 is TGTGCCAGCAGGGGGGGAGCGGACCGTCAGCCCCAGCATTTT.